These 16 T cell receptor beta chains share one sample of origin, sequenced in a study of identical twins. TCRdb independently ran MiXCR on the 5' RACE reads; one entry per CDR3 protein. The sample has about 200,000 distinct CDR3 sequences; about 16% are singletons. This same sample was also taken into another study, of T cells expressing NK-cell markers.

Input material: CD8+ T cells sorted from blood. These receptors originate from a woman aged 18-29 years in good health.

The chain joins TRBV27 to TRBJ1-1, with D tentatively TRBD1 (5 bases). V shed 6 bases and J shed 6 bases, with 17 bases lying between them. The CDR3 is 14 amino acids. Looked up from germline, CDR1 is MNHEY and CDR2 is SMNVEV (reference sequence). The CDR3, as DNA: TGTGCCAGCAGCCCACACCCTAGGGGTGCTGAAGCTTTCTTT. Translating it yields CASSPHPRGAEAFF.

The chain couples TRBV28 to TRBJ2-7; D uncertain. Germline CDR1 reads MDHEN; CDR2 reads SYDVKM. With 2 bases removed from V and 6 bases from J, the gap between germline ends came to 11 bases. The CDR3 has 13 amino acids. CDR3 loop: CASSLHRPGEQYF. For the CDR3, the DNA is TGTGCCAGCAGTTTACACCGACCCGGCGAGCAGTACTTC.

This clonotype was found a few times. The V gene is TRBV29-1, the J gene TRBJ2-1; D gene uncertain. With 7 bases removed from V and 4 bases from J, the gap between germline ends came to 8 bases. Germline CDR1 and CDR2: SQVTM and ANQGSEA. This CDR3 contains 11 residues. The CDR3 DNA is TGCAGCGCCATGGCTTACAATGAGCAGTTCTTC. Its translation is CSAMAYNEQFF.

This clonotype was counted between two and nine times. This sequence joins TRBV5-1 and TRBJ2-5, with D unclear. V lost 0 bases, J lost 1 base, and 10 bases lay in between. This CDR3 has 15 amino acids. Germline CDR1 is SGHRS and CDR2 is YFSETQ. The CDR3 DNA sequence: TGCGCCAGCAGCTTGGCCGGTGGCCGCCAAGAGACCCAGTACTTC. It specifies CASSLAGGRQETQYF.

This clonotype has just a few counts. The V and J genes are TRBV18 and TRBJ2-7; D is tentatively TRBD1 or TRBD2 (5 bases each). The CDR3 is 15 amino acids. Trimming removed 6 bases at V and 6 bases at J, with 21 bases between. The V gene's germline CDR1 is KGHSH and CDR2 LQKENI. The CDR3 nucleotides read TGTGCCAGCTCTGAACTTGTCCAGGGAGTCGGCGAGCAGTACTTC. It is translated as CASSELVQGVGEQYF.

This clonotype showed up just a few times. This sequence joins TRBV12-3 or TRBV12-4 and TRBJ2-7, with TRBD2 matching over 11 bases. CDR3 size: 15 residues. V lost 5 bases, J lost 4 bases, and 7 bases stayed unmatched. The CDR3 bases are TGTGCCAGCAGTCCTCGACTAGCGGGAACGTACGAGCAGTACTTC. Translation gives CASSPRLAGTYEQYF.

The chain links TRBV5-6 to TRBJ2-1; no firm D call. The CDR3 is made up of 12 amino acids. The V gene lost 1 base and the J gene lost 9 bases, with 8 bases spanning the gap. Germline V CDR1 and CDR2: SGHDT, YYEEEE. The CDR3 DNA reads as TGTGCCAGCAGCTTGTCGAGTGGTGAGCAGTTCTTC. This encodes CASSLSSGEQFF.

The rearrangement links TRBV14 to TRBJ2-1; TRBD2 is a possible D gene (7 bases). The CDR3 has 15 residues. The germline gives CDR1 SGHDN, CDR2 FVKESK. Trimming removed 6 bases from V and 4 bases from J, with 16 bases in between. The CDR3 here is CASRNAGAGYNEQFF. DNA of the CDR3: TGTGCCAGCAGAAATGCGGGGGCGGGTTACAATGAGCAGTTCTTC.

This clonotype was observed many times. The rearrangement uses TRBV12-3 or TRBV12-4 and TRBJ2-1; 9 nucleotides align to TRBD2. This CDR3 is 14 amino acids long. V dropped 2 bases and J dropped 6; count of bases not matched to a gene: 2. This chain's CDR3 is CASSLSTSGNEQFF. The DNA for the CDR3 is TGTGCCAGCAGTTTATCGACTAGCGGCAATGAGCAGTTCTTC.

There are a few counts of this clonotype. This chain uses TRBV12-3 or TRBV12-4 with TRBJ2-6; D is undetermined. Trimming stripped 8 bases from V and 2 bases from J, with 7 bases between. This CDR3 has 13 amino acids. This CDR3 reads CASGNPGANVLTF. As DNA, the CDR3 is TGTGCCAGCGGTAACCCTGGGGCCAACGTCCTGACTTTC.

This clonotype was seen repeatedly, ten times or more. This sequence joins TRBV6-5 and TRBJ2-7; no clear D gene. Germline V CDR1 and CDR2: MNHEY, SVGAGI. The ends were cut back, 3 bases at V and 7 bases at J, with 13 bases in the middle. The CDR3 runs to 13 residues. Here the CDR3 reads CASSYSRSWEQYF. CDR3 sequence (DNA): TGTGCCAGCAGTTATTCTAGGAGCTGGGAGCAGTACTTC.

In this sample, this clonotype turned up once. CDR3 amino acids: CASSQERLAGELKETQYF. The CDR3 DNA reads TGTGCCAGCAGCCAAGAGAGACTAGCGGGGGAACTAAAAGAGACCCAGTACTTC. The chain is built from TRBV3-1 and TRBJ2-5, with 12 bases aligning to TRBD2. Germline CDR1 LGHDT, CDR2 YNNKEL (reference sequence). The CDR3 runs to 18 residues. V was pared by 0 bases and J by 3 bases, with 8 bases of the junction left unmatched.

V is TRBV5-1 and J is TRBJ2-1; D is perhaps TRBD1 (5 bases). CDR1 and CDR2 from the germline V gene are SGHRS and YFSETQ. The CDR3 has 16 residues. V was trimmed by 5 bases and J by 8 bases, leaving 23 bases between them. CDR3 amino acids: CASRLSGNVYNDEQFF. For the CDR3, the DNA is TGCGCCAGCAGACTCTCAGGGAATGTGTACAATGATGAGCAGTTCTTC.

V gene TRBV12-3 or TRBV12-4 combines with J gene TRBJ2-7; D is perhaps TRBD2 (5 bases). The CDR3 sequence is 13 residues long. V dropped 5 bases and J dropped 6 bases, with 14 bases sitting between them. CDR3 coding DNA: TGTGCCAGCAGTCTTACTAGTTTCTCCGAGCAGTACTTC. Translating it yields CASSLTSFSEQYF.

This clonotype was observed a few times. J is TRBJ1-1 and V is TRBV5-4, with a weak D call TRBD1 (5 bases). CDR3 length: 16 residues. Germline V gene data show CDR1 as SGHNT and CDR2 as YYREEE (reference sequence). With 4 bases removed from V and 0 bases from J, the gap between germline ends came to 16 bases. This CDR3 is CASSPPAGLMNTEAFF. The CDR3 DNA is TGTGCCAGCAGCCCCCCCGCGGGACTTATGAACACTGAAGCTTTCTTT.

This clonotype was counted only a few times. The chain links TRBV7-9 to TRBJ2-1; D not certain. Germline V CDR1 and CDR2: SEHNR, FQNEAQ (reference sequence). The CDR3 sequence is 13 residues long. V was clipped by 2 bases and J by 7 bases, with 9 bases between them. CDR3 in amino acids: CASSLYYSNEQFF. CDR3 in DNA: TGTGCCAGCAGCTTATATTACAGTAATGAGCAGTTCTTC.